The entry below gives a single T cell receptor beta chain sequence along with its context. Its antigen is as yet unknown. These data come from a study of CD8+CD57+ T cells in acquired aplastic anemia. Study overall: CD4+ and CD8+ cells, once sorted, gave DNA averaging roughly 3.2 ug. There were about 10.8 million reads, on average, for CD4+ cells from healthy donors.

Findings and caveats of the study: Fewer than 35 CD8+ CDR3 sequences occurred in both the patients and the controls. The CD8+ Simpson's diversity of patients and controls was not significantly different.

Investigators profiled TCR beta VDJ and CDR3 from genomic DNA template. One entry per CDR3 protein, called by TCRdb with MiXCR from the reads. This table holds some 190,000 distinct CDR3 sequences, approximately 52% found once. The CDR3 sequence is 15 residues long. V was cut by 8 bases and J by 0 bases, with 14 bases left in between. The germline V gene has CDR1 SNHLY and CDR2 FYNNEI. The chain links TRBV2 to TRBJ1-5, with D possibly being TRBD1 (5 bases). Sequenced input: sorted CD4+, CD8+, or CD8+CD57+ T cells (not recorded which) from PBMCs. The TCR originated in a human donor in good health, serving as a control. The CDR3 is CASVGGDYSNQPQHF. Here the CDR3 DNA reads TGTGCCAGCGTTGGGGGGGACTATAGCAATCAGCCCCAGCATTTT.